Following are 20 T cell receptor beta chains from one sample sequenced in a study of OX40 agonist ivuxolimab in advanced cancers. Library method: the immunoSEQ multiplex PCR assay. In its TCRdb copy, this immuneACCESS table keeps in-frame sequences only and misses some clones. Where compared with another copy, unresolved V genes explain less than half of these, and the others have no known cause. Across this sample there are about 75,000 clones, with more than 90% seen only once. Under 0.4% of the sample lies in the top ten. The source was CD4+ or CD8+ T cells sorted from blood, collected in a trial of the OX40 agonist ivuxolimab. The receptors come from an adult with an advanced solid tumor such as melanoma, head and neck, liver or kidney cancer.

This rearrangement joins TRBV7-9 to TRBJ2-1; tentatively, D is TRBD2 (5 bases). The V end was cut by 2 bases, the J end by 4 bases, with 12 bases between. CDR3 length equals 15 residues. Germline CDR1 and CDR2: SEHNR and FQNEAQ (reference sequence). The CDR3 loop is CASSLSDFIYNEQFF. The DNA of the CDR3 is TGTGCCAGCAGCTTATCGGACTTTATATACAATGAGCAGTTCTTC. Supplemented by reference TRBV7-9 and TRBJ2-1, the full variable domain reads DTGVSQNPRHKITKRGQNVTFRCDPISEHNRLYWYRQTLGQGPEFLTYFQNEAQLEKSRLLSDRFSAERPKGSFSTLEIQRTEQGDSAMYLCASSLSDFIYNEQFFGPGTRLTVL.

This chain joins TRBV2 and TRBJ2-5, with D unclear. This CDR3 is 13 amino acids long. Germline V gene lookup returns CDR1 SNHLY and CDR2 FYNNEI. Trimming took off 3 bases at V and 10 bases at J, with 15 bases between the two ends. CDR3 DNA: TGTGCCAGCAGTGATAGTGGCAGGCTTCACCAGTACTTC. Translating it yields CASSDSGRLHQYF.

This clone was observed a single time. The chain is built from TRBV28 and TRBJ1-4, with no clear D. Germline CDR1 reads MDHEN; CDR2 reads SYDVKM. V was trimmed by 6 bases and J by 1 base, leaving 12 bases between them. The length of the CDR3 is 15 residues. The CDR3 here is CASSPPPGTNEKLFF. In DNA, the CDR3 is TGTGCCAGCAGCCCCCCACCGGGAACTAATGAAAAACTGTTTTTT.

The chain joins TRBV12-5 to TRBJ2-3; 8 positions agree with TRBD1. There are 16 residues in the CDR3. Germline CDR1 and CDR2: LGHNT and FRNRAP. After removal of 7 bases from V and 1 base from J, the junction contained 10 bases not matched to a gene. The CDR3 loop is CASAEKDRAGTDTQYF. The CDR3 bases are TGTGCTAGTGCTGAGAAGGACAGGGCAGGCACAGATACGCAGTATTTT.

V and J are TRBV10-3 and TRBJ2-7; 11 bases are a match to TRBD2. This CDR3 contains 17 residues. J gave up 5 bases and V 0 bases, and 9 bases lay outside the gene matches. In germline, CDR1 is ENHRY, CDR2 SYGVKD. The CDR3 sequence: CAISESGATSGVDEQYF. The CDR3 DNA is TGTGCCATCAGTGAGTCAGGCGCGACTAGCGGGGTTGACGAGCAGTACTTC.

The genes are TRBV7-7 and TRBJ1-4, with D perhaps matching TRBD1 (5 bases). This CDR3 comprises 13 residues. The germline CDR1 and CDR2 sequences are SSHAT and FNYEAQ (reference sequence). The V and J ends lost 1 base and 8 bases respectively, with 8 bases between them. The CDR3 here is CASSLGSGEKLFF. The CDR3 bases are TGTGCCAGCAGCTTAGGTTCAGGGGAAAAACTGTTTTTT.

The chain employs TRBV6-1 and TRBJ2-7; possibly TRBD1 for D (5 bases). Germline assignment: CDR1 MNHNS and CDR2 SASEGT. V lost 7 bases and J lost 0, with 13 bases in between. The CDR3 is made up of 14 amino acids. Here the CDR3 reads CASMTLDTSYEQYF. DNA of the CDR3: TGTGCCAGCATGACTTTGGACACCTCCTACGAGCAGTACTTC.

The CDR3 loop is CASSFAFGKAFF. The CDR3 DNA reads TGTGCCAGCAGTTTTGCGTTTGGGAAGGCTTTCTTT. V usage is TRBV28 and J usage is TRBJ1-1; D gene ambiguous. Germline CDR1 and CDR2: MDHEN and SYDVKM. Trimming cost V 3 bases and J 11 bases, with 13 bases left between them. CDR3 size: 12 residues.

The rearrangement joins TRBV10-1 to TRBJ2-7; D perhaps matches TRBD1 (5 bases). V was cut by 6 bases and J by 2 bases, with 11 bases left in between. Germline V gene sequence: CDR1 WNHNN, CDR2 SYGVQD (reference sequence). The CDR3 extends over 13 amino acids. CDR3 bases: TGCGCCAGCAGGCAGGGTACCCCCTACGAGCAGTACTTC. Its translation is CASRQGTPYEQYF.

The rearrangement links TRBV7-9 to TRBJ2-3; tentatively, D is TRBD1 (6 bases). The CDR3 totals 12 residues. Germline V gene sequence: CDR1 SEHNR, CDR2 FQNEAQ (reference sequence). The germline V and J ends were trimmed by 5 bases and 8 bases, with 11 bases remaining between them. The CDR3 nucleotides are TGTGCCAGCAGCACTCCACAGGGTACGCAGTATTTT. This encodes CASSTPQGTQYF.

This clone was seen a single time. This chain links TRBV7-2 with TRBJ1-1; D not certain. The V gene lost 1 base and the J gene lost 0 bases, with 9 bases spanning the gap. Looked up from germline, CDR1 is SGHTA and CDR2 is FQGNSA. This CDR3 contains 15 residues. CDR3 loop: CASSLVSGMNTEAFF. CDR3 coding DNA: TGTGCCAGCAGCTTAGTAAGCGGTATGAACACTGAAGCTTTCTTT.

CDR3 in amino acids: CARRGRFSSNTGELFF. CDR3 DNA sequence: TGTGCCAGAAGGGGGCGGTTTTCGAGTAACACCGGGGAGCTGTTTTTT. V gene TRBV27 combines with J gene TRBJ2-2, with 7 bases aligning to TRBD1. Germline V gene sequence: CDR1 MNHEY, CDR2 SMNVEV (reference sequence). CDR3 length equals 16 residues. Trimming took 9 bases from V and 2 from J; bases not matched to a gene: 12.

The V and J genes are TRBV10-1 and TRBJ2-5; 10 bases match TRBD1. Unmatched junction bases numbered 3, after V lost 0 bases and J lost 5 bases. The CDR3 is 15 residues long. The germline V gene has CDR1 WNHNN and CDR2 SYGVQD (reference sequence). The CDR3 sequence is CASSESGQGRETQYF. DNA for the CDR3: TGCGCCAGCAGTGAGTCGGGACAGGGGAGGGAGACCCAGTACTTC.

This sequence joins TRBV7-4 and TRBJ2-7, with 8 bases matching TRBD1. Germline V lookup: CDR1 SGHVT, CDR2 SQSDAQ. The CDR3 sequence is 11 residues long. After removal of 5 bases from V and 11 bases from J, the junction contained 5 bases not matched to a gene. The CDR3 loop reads CASSPWTGKYF. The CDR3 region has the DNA TGTGCCAGCAGCCCCTGGACAGGGAAGTACTTC.

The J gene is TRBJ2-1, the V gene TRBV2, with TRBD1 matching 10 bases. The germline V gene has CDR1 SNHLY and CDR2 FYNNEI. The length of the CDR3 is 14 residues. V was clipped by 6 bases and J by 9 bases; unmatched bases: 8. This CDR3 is CASSGQGGLGEQFF. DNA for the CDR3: TGTGCCAGCAGCGGACAGGGGGGTCTGGGTGAGCAGTTCTTC.

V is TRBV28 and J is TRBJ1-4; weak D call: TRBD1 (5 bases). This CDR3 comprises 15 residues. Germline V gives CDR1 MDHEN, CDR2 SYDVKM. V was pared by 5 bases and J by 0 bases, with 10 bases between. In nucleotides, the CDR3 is TGTGCCAGCAGTCCCGGGGGTGCAACTAATGAAAAACTGTTTTTT. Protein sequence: CASSPGGATNEKLFF. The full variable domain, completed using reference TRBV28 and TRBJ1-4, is DVKVTQSSRYLVKRTGEKVFLECVQDMDHENMFWYRQDPGLGLRLIYFSYDVKMKEKGDIPEGYSVSREKKERFSLILESASTNQTSMYLCASSPGGATNEKLFFGSGTQLSVL.

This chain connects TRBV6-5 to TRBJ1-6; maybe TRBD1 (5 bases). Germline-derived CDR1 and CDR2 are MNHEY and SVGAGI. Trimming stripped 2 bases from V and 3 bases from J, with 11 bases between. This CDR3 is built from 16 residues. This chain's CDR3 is CASSYGGNNYNSPLHF. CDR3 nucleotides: TGTGCCAGCAGTTACGGGGGGAACAACTATAATTCACCCCTCCACTTT.

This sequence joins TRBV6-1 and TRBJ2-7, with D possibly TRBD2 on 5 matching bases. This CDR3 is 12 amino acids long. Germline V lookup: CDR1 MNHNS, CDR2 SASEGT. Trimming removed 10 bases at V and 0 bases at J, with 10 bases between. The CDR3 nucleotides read TGTGCCACTGAGGACTTCTCCTACGAGCAGTACTTC. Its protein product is CATEDFSYEQYF.

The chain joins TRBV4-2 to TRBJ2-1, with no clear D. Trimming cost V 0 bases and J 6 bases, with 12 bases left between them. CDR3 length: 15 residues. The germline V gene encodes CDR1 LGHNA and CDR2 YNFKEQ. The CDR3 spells CASSQEGAKINEQFF. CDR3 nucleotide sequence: TGTGCCAGCAGCCAAGAAGGAGCAAAGATCAATGAGCAGTTCTTC.

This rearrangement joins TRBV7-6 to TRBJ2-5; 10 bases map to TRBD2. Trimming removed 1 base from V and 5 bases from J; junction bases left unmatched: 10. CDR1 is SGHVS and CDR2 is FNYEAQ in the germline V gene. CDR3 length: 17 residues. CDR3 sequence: CASSLEVAGGFQETQYF. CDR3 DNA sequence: TGTGCCAGCAGCTTAGAGGTAGCGGGAGGTTTCCAGGAGACCCAGTACTTC.